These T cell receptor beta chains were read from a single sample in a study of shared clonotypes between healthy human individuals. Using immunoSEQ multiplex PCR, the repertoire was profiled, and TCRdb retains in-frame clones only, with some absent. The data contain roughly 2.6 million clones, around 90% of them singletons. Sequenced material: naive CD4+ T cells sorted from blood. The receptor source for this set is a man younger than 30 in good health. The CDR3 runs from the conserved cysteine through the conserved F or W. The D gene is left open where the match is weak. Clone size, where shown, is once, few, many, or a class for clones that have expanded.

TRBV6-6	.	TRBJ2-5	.	CASSFDQSRETQYF	TGTGCCAGCAGTTTTGACCAATCGAGAGAGACCCAGTACTTC
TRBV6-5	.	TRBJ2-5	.	CASSRRGWGETQYF	TGTGCCAGCAGCCGACGGGGGTGGGGGGAGACCCAGTACTTC
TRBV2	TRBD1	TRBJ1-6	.	CASRPGQNNSPLHF	TGTGCCAGCAGACCGGGACAGAATAATTCACCCCTCCACTTT
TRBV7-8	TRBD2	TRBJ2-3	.	CASSLLAGAITDTQYF	TGTGCCAGCAGCTTACTAGCGGGGGCGATCACAGATACGCAGTATTTT
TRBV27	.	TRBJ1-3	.	CASRAMRPGNTIYF	TGTGCCAGCCGTGCTATGCGTCCTGGAAACACCATATATTTT
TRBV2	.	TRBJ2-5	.	CASSVNREETQYF	TGTGCCAGCAGTGTAAACAGAGAAGAGACCCAGTACTTC
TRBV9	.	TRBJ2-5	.	CASSVGVAGHGSETQYF	TGTGCCAGCAGCGTAGGGGTGGCGGGTCATGGTTCCGAGACCCAGTACTTC
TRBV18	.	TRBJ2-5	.	CASSPQQGRRETQYF	TGTGCCAGCTCACCACAACAGGGGAGGCGAGAGACCCAGTACTTC
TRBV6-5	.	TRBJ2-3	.	CASRRADTQYF	TGTGCCAGCAGAAGGGCGGATACGCAGTATTTT
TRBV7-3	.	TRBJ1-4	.	CASSLGPWEKLFF	TGTGCCAGCAGCTTAGGCCCTTGGGAAAAACTGTTTTTT
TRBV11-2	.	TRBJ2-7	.	CASIPFPAPSYEQYF	TGTGCCAGCATCCCTTTTCCGGCCCCCTCCTACGAGCAGTACTTC
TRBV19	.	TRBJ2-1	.	CASSELVRNDEQFF	TGTGCCAGTAGTGAACTAGTTCGTAACGATGAGCAGTTCTTC
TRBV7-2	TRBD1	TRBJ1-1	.	CASTPKYGDRMTEAFF	TGTGCCAGCACCCCCAAGTACGGGGACAGGATGACGGAAGCTTTCTTT
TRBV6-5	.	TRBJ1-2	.	CASSLYRENYGYTF	TGTGCCAGCAGCCTATACCGGGAGAACTATGGCTACACCTTC
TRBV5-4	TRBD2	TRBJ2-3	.	CASASREGLTDTQYF	TGTGCCAGCGCTTCCCGGGAGGGCCTCACAGATACGCAGTATTTT
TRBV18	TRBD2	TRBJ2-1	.	CASSPPGLAGGFEQFF	TGTGCCAGCTCACCCCCAGGACTAGCGGGAGGGTTTGAGCAGTTCTTC
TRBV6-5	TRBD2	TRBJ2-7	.	CASGASGRYEQYF	TGTGCCAGCGGGGCTAGCGGGAGATACGAGCAGTACTTC
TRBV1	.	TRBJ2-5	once	CTSSQDLKETQYF	TGCACCAGCAGCCAAGATCTGAAGGAGACCCAGTACTTC
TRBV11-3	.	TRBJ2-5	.	CASSLGQTQETQYF	TGTGCCAGCAGCTTAGGGCAGACCCAAGAGACCCAGTACTTC
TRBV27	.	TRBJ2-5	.	CASPCRPYQETQYF	TGTGCCAGCCCTTGCAGGCCTTACCAAGAGACCCAGTACTTC
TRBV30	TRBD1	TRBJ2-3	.	CAWSVTGGRPDTQYF	TGTGCCTGGAGTGTAACAGGGGGCCGGCCAGATACGCAGTATTTT
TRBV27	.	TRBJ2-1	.	CASSSTGTAVSLQFF	TGTGCCAGCAGTTCCACCGGGACCGCTGTTAGTTTGCAGTTCTTC
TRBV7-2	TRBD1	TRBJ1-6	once	CASSQGQSNSPLHF	TGTGCCAGCAGCCAGGGACAGTCTAATTCACCCCTCCACTTT
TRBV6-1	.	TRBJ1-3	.	CASSPIGSYGNTIYF	TGTGCCAGCAGTCCGATCGGTTCTTATGGAAACACCATATATTTT
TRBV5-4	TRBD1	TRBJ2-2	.	CASSPIGQGAPGELFF	TGTGCCAGCAGCCCGATCGGACAGGGGGCGCCCGGGGAGCTGTTTTTT
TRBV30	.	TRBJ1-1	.	CAWSVNRDTEAFF	TGTGCCTGGAGTGTGAACCGGGACACTGAAGCTTTCTTT
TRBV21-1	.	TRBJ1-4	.	CASSKASAAVGEKLFF	TGTGCCAGCAGCAAAGCCTCGGCAGCCGTAGGGGAAAAACTGTTTTTT
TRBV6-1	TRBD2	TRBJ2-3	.	CASTSGTSGADTQYF	TGTGCCAGCACCTCTGGGACTAGCGGGGCAGATACGCAGTATTTT
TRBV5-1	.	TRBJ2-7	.	CASRPGAMNSYEQYF	TGCGCCAGCAGGCCCGGGGCTATGAACTCCTACGAGCAGTACTTC
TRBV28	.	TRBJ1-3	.	CASSSLGNSGNTIYF	TGTGCCAGCAGCTCTTTGGGAAACTCCGGAAACACCATATATTTT
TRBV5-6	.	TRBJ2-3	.	CASSTGPLKTQYF	TGTGCCAGCAGCACCGGGCCCCTGAAAACGCAGTATTTT
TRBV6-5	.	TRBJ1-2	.	CASSPLGGPGSYTF	TGTGCCAGCAGCCCGTTGGGGGGCCCCGGGAGCTACACCTTC
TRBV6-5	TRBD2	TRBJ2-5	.	CASSYSASGGQETQYF	TGTGCCAGCAGTTATTCGGCTAGCGGGGGGCAAGAGACCCAGTACTTC
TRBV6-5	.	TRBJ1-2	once	CASSSTARGYGYTF	TGTGCCAGCAGTTCGACAGCCCGAGGCTATGGCTACACCTTC
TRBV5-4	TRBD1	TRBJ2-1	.	CASKLDRVKGGQFF	TGTGCCAGCAAACTCGACAGGGTAAAAGGTGGGCAGTTCTTC
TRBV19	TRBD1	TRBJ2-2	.	CASSISQGATGELFF	TGTGCCAGTAGTATCTCTCAGGGGGCCACCGGGGAGCTGTTTTTT
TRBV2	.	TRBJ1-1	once	CASWTSLNTEAFF	TGTGCCAGCTGGACATCATTGAACACTGAAGCTTTCTTT
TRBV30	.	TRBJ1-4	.	CAWRPQSNEKLFF	TGTGCCTGGAGGCCGCAAAGTAATGAAAAACTGTTTTTT
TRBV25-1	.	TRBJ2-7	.	CASKSGYEQYF	TGTGCCAGCAAGTCCGGCTACGAGCAGTACTTC
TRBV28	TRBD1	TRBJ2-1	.	CASSPRTGGNEQFF	TGTGCCAGCAGTCCTAGGACAGGGGGTAATGAGCAGTTCTTC
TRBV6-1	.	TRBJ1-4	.	CASSERSTVQKLFF	TGTGCCAGCAGTGAAAGGTCAACTGTCCAAAAACTGTTTTTT
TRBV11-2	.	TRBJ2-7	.	CASSLMHLSYEQYF	TGTGCCAGCAGCTTAATGCACCTCTCCTACGAGCAGTACTTC
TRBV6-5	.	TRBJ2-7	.	CASSPGVVGAYEQYF	TGTGCCAGCAGCCCCGGGGTAGTGGGGGCCTACGAGCAGTACTTC
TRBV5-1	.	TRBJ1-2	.	CASSLGVTEGYTF	TGCGCCAGCAGCTTGGGCGTTACCGAGGGCTACACCTTC
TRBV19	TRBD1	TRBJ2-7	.	CASSPGDSNEQYF	TGTGCCAGTAGTCCCGGGGACAGTAATGAGCAGTACTTC
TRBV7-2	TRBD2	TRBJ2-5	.	CASSAQRAGGRETQYF	TGTGCCAGCAGCGCCCAAAGAGCGGGAGGGAGAGAGACCCAGTACTTC
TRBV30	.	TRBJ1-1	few	CAWSNQKGTEAFF	TGTGCCTGGAGTAACCAAAAGGGCACTGAAGCTTTCTTT
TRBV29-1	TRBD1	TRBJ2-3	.	CSGETGGGTQYF	TGCAGCGGAGAGACAGGGGGCGGCACGCAGTATTTT
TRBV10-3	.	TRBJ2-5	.	CATAASEAAETQYF	TGTGCCACGGCGGCTAGCGAGGCGGCAGAGACCCAGTACTTC
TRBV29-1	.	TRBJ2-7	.	CSVAASVYEQYF	TGCAGCGTTGCTGCGTCCGTCTACGAGCAGTACTTC
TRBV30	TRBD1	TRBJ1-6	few	CAWSTRQGRSPLHF	TGTGCCTGGAGCACTCGACAGGGGCGTTCACCCCTCCACTTT
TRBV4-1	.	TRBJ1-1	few	CASSQEAQGNTEAFF	TGCGCCAGCAGCCAAGAAGCTCAGGGCAACACTGAAGCTTTCTTT
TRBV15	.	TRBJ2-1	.	CATSPDGSSYNEQFF	TGTGCCACCAGCCCGGACGGAAGCTCCTACAATGAGCAGTTCTTC
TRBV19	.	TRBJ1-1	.	CASRGGSEAFF	TGTGCCAGTAGGGGAGGGTCTGAAGCTTTCTTT
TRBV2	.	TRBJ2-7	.	CASKLGLEQYF	TGTGCCAGCAAGCTCGGACTCGAGCAGTACTTC
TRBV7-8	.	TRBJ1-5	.	CASSSGEGGPQHF	TGTGCCAGCAGCTCGGGGGAGGGCGGGCCCCAGCATTTT
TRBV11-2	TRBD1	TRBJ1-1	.	CASSRRRGDRGWTEAFF	TGTGCCAGCAGCCGCCGGAGGGGGGACAGGGGTTGGACTGAAGCTTTCTTT
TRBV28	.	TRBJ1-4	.	CASSFFTRATNEKLFF	TGTGCCAGCAGTTTCTTTACCAGGGCAACTAATGAAAAACTGTTTTTT
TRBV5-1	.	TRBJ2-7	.	CASSLERPYEQYF	TGCGCCAGCAGCTTGGAAAGGCCCTACGAGCAGTACTTC
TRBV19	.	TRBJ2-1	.	CASSSITGIQRSSYNEQFF	TGTGCCAGTAGTTCGATCACAGGAATACAAAGGAGCTCCTACAATGAGCAGTTCTTC